This paragraph covers one TCR beta chain sequence. This CDR3 is 16 amino acids long. With V trimmed by 7 bases and J by 2 bases, 9 bases remained unmatched. CDR1 LNHDA and CDR2 SQIVND come from the germline V gene (reference sequence). The data are from a study of blood T cell repertoires in COVID-19. Under the authors' procedure: Scientists estimated how many nucleated cells there were by amplifying reference gene primers. Sequencing used immunoSEQ multiplex PCR; TCRdb keeps in-frame clones, though not all of them. V and J calls and clone size are those listed in that table; D and trimming were worked out from the DNA. The sample has 70,000 or so clones, over 75% seen once.

This TCR derives from a woman of 80 years or more with active or convalescent COVID-19. The chain uses TRBV19 and TRBJ2-1, with TRBD2 matching 9 bases. The sample consisted of peripheral blood. This chain's CDR3 is CASKSWAGGTYNEQFF. Written as DNA, the CDR3 is TGTGCCAGTAAATCTTGGGCGGGGGGGACCTACAATGAGCAGTTCTTC.